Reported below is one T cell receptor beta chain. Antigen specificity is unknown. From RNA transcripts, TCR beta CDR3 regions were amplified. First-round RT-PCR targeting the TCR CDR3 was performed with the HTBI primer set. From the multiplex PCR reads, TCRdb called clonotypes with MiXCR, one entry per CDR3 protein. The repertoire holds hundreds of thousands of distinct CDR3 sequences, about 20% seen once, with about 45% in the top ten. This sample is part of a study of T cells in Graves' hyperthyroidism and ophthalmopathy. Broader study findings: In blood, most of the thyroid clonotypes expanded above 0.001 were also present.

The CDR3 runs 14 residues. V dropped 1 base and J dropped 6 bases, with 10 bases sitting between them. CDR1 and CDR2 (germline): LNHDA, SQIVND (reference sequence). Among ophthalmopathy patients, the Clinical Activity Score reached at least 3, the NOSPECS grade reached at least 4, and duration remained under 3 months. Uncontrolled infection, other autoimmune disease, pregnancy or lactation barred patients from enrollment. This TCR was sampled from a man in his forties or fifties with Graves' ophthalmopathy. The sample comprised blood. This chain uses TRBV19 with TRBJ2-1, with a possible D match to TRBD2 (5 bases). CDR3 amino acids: CASSIALVGNEQFF. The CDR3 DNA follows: TGTGCCAGTAGTATAGCACTAGTAGGCAATGAGCAGTTCTTC. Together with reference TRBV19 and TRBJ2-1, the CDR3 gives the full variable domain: DGGITQSPKYLFRKEGQNVTLSCEQNLNHDAMYWYRQDPGQGLRLIYYSQIVNDFQKGDIAEGYSVSREKKESFPLTVTSAQKNPTAFYLCASSIALVGNEQFFGPGTRLTVL.